Below, 7 T cell receptor beta chains from the same sample are listed, as sequenced in a study of blood T cell repertoires in COVID-19. Clones were sequenced by immunoSEQ multiplex PCR, and TCRdb holds only the in-frame ones, with some missing. Of 200,000 to 250,000 clones in the sample, around 82% were seen once. Sequencing used peripheral blood. The source is a woman aged 80 or over with acute or convalescent COVID-19.

V and J are TRBV2 and TRBJ2-1; a possible D gene is TRBD1 (6 bases). This CDR3 comprises 12 residues. Germline lookup yields CDR1 SNHLY and CDR2 FYNNEI. V was shortened by 7 bases and J by 9 bases, with 13 bases between the two germline ends. CDR3 nucleotide sequence: TGTGCCAGCAAACCAGGGGCTCGTGAGCAGTTCTTC. It translates to CASKPGAREQFF.

This clone was seen only a few times. The chain has TRBV19 and TRBJ2-3; TRBD2 might be the D (5 bases). The CDR3 runs 14 residues. CDR1 is LNHDA and CDR2 is SQIVND in the germline V gene (reference sequence). Trimming took 9 bases from V and 0 from J, leaving 13 bases between them. CDR3 protein: CASREQISTDTQYF. Here the CDR3 DNA reads TGTGCCAGCCGGGAACAGATAAGCACAGATACGCAGTATTTT.

V gene TRBV5-1 combines with J gene TRBJ2-1; 9 bases line up with TRBD1. Germline V gene data show CDR1 as SGHRS and CDR2 as YFSETQ. This CDR3 spans 15 amino acids. J was trimmed by 8 bases and V by 4 bases; bases with no gene match: 10. DNA of the CDR3: TGCGCCAGCAGCAGAGGGACAGGGAACTTCGATGAGCAGTTCTTC. The encoded protein is CASSRGTGNFDEQFF.

The genes are TRBV28 and TRBJ2-3; D possibly corresponds to TRBD1 (6 bases). CDR1 and CDR2 from the germline V gene are MDHEN and SYDVKM. Trimming removed 6 bases at V and 4 bases at J, with 17 bases between. The CDR3 spans 15 residues. CDR3 amino acids: CASRNSGDSSDTQYF. The CDR3 DNA reads as TGTGCCAGCAGGAACTCAGGGGATTCCTCAGATACGCAGTATTTT.

V and J are TRBV25-1 and TRBJ2-3, with D possibly matching TRBD2 (6 bases). CDR3 size: 14 residues. Germline loops: CDR1 MGHDK, CDR2 SYGVNS. V lost 3 bases and J 1 base, leaving 8 bases between the germline ends. The CDR3 loop reads CASSDRGGTDTQYF. The CDR3 DNA follows: TGTGCCAGCAGTGATCGCGGGGGCACAGATACGCAGTATTTT.

The chain recombines TRBV3-1 (or the pseudogene TRBV3-2) with TRBJ2-7; a weak D match, TRBD1 (5 bases). There are 15 residues in the CDR3. The V end lost 5 bases, the J end lost 0 bases, and 14 bases lay between the germline ends. Germline CDR1 and CDR2: LGHDT and YNNKEL (reference sequence). CDR3 in amino acids: CASSNRQLSSYEQYF. The CDR3 region has the DNA TGTGCCAGCAGCAATCGACAGTTAAGCTCCTACGAGCAGTACTTC.

The gene calls are TRBV19 and TRBJ1-1, with D unclear. V lost 5 bases to trimming and J lost 4 bases, with 11 bases between them. CDR3 length: 13 amino acids. In germline, CDR1 is LNHDA, CDR2 SQIVND (reference sequence). The CDR3 sequence is CASSEYRGTEAFF. Written as DNA, the CDR3 is TGTGCCAGTAGTGAGTATCGGGGCACTGAAGCTTTCTTT.